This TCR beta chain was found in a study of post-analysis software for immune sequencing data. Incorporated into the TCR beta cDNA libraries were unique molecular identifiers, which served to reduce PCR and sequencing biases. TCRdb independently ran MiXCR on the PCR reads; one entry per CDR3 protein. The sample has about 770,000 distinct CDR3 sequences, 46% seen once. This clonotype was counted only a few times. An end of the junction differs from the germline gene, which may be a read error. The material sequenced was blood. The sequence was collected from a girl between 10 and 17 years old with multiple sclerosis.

CDR3 residues: CASSQGLIYEQYF. Here the CDR3 DNA reads TGTGCCAGCAGTCAAGGACTCATCTACGAGCAGTACTTC. The J gene is TRBJ2-7, the V gene TRBV4-1, with a possible D match to TRBD2 (5 bases). This CDR3 is 13 amino acids long. Germline V CDR1 and CDR2: MGHRA, YSYEKL.